A selection of T cell receptor beta chains follows, all from one sample in a study of T cell responses to AZD1222 COVID-19 vaccine. Method: immunoSEQ multiplex PCR; TCRdb's copy keeps in-frame clones and lacks some. The sample holds some 120,000 clones, roughly 90% seen once. The sequencing here drew on peripheral blood, taken on day 0 of AZD1222 vaccination. These receptors were collected from an adult in good health. Both conserved end residues are trimmed from each CDR3. Some rows mark clone size as missing; the rest say once, few, many or name a class of expanded clone.

size: NA; V: TRBV10-1; J: TRBJ2-2; CDR3: ASRSGSGELF
size: NA; V: TRBV18; J: TRBJ1-3; CDR3: ASSPPSGSSGNTIY
size: NA; V: TRBV6-5; J: TRBJ1-1; CDR3: ASRDWDAEAF
size: NA; V: TRBV7-9; J: TRBJ1-3; CDR3: ASSLVGPMRNTIY
size: NA; V: TRBV10-3; J: TRBJ2-7; CDR3: AISDRDYEQY
size: NA; V: TRBV2; J: TRBJ2-7; CDR3: ASSEPFELEQY
size: NA; V: TRBV2; J: TRBJ1-2; CDR3: ASRDRATNYGYT
size: NA; V: TRBV29-1; J: TRBJ2-3; CDR3: SVVPTSGGSDTQY
size: NA; V: TRBV11-3; J: TRBJ2-2; CDR3: ASSLEGRNTGELF
size: NA; V: TRBV10-2; J: TRBJ2-1; CDR3: ASSESAGLFEQF
size: once; V: TRBV7-9; J: TRBJ2-5; CDR3: ASSLGLAGGGETQY
size: NA; V: TRBV28; J: TRBJ2-7; CDR3: ASSLSLSSYEQY
size: NA; V: TRBV7-6; J: TRBJ2-2; CDR3: ASSPGPWGTGELF
size: NA; V: TRBV11-2; J: TRBJ2-1; CDR3: ASGKGALNEQF
size: NA; V: TRBV24-1; J: TRBJ2-3; CDR3: ATSLAGLTDTQY
size: NA; V: TRBV3-1/TRBV3-2; J: TRBJ2-7; CDR3: ASSLAGGPSYEQY
size: NA; V: TRBV6-6; J: TRBJ2-2; CDR3: ASSPGQMNTGELF
size: NA; V: TRBV5-1; J: TRBJ1-4; CDR3: ASSTTGQGNEKLF
size: NA; V: TRBV28; J: TRBJ2-7; CDR3: ASGYLPGQGDEQY
size: NA; V: TRBV5-4; J: TRBJ1-2; CDR3: ASSFGGDSSYGYT
size: NA; V: TRBV6-5; J: TRBJ2-2; CDR3: ASWSGQGGAGELF
size: once; V: TRBV29-1; J: TRBJ2-7; CDR3: SVAERYEQY
size: NA; V: TRBV5-1; J: TRBJ2-7; CDR3: ASLRDSIWEQY
size: NA; V: TRBV5-6; J: TRBJ1-1; CDR3: ASSPETGSFTEAF
size: NA; V: TRBV5-1; J: TRBJ2-3; CDR3: ASSSLLATDTQY
size: NA; V: TRBV7-8; J: TRBJ1-1; CDR3: ASSPAQGLLKAF
size: NA; V: TRBV19; J: TRBJ1-1; CDR3: ASRRKNTEAF
size: NA; V: TRBV2; J: TRBJ2-1; CDR3: ASSDGLKNEQF
size: NA; V: TRBV9; J: TRBJ2-7; CDR3: ASSVAPGDNYEQY
size: NA; V: TRBV11-2; J: TRBJ2-1; CDR3: ASSSRTGSVQF
size: NA; V: TRBV7-9; J: TRBJ2-7; CDR3: ASSWDRFGETYEQY
size: NA; V: TRBV19; J: TRBJ1-6; CDR3: ASSISTGSSPLH